This T cell receptor beta chain was captured by sequencing in a study of cytomegalovirus exposure and HLA in healthy donors. The CDR3 consists of 15 residues. Per the germline V gene, CDR1 is LNHDA and CDR2 is SQIVND (reference sequence). Trimming cost V 5 bases and J 3 bases, with 17 bases left between them. Concerning this clone: Its antigen is unknown.

Researchers ran the PCR with 60 Vbeta and 13 Jbeta primers. The data were produced by immunoSEQ multiplex PCR, yet TCRdb's version contains in-frame clones alone and is incomplete. The table lists about 130,000 clones. The study's findings and limits: In a later analysis, TCR association rates varied by HLA locus: DRB1 most, HLA-C fewest. Cytomegalovirus status, reportedly, was diagnosed with high specificity and sensitivity by the classifier.

The specimen was PBMCs. The TCR comes from a man aged 40-50 years in good health and CMV-seronegative. The V call is TRBV19, the J call TRBJ2-7, with D possibly being TRBD1 (5 bases). The CDR3 is CASSPQGQGNYEQYF. The DNA of the CDR3 is TGTGCCAGTAGTCCCCAAGGGCAGGGAAACTACGAGCAGTACTTC.